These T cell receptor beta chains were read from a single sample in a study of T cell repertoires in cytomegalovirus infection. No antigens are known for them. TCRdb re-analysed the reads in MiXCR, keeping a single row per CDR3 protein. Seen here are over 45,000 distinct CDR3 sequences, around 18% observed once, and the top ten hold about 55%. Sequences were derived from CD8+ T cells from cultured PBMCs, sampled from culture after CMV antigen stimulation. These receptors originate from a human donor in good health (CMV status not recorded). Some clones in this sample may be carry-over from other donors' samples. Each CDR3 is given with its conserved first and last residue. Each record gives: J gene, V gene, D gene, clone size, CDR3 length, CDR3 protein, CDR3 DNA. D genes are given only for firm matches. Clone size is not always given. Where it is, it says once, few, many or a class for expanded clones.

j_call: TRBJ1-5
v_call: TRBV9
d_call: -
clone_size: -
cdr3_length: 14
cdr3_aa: CASSVAGSNQPQHF
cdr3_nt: TGTGCCAGCAGCGTAGCCGGGAGCAATCAGCCCCAGCATTTT

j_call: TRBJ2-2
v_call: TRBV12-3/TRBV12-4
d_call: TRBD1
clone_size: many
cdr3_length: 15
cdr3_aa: CASTSPGQSPGELFF
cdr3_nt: TGTGCCAGCACCTCCCCGGGACAGTCCCCCGGGGAGCTGTTTTTT

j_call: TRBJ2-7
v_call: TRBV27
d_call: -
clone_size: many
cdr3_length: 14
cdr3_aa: CASSLSAGSNEQYF
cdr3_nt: TGTGCCAGCAGTTTATCGGCAGGTTCAAACGAGCAGTACTTC

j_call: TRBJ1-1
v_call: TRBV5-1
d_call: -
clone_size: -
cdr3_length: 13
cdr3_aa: CASSSHTNTEAFF
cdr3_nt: TGCGCCAGCAGCTCACACACGAACACTGAAGCTTTCTTT

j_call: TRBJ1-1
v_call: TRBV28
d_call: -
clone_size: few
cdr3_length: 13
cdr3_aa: CASSLSYGTEAFF
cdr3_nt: TGTGCCAGCAGTTTATCATATGGCACTGAAGCTTTCTTT

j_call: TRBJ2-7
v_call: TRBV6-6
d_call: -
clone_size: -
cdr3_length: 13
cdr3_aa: CASSGEVTYEQYF
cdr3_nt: TGTGCCAGCTCCGGGGAGGTTACCTACGAGCAGTACTTC

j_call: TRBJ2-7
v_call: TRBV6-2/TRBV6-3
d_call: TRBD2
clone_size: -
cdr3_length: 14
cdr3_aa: CASSPRGLASEQYF
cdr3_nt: TGTGCCAGCAGCCCACGGGGACTAGCGAGCGAGCAGTACTTC

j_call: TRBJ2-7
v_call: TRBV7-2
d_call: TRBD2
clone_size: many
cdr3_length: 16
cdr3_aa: CASSSEASGVTYEQYF
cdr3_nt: TGTGCCAGCAGCTCAGAGGCTAGCGGGGTCACCTACGAGCAGTACTTC

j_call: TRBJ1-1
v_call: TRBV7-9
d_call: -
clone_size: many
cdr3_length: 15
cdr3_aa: CASSLAQGSNTEAFF
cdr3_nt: TGTGCCAGCAGCTTAGCCCAGGGATCGAACACTGAAGCTTTCTTT

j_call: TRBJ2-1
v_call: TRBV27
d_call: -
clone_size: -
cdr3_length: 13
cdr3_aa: CASSLSAENEQFF
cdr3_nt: TGTGCCAGCAGTTTGTCGGCGGAGAATGAGCAGTTCTTC

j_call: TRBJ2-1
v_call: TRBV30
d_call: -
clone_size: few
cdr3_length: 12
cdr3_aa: CAWELAGNEQFF
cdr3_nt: TGTGCCTGGGAATTGGCAGGCAATGAGCAGTTCTTC

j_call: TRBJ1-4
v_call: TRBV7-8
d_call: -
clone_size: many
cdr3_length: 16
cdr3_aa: CASSPGGRIGNEKLFF
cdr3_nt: TGTGCCAGCAGCCCGGGGGGCCGCATAGGGAATGAAAAACTGTTTTTT

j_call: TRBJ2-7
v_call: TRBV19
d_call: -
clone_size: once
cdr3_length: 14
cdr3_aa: CASSPYASSYEQYF
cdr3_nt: TGTGCCAGTAGTCCCTATGCGAGCTCCTACGAGCAGTACTTC

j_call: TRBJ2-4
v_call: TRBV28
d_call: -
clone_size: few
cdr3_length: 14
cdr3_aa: CASSFGEEENIQYF
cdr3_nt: TGTGCCAGCAGTTTCGGGGAAGAGGAGAACATTCAGTACTTC

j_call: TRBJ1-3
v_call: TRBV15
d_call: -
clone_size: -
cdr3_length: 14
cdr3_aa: CATSRDLLGDTIYF
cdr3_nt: TGTGCCACCAGCAGAGATCTGTTGGGGGACACCATATATTTT

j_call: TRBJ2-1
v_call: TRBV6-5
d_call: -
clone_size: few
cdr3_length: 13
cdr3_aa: CASSYASYNEQFF
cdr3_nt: TGTGCCAGCAGTTATGCCTCCTACAATGAGCAGTTCTTC

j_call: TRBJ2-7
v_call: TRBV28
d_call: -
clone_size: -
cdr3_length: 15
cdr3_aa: CASSPPPQGTYEQYF
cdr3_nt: TGTGCCAGCAGTCCCCCCCCGCAGGGGACGTACGAGCAGTACTTC

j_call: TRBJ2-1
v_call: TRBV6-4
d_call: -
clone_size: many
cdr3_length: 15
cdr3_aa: CASGTGSSSYNEQFF
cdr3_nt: TGTGCCAGCGGAACAGGGTCCAGCTCCTACAATGAGCAGTTCTTC

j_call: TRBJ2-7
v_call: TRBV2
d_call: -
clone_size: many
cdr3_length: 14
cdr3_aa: CASSEGSGLYEQYF
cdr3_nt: TGTGCCAGCAGTGAGGGTAGCGGATTATACGAGCAGTACTTC

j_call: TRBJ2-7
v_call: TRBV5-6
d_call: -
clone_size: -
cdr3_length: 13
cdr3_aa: CASSLLGNHEQYF
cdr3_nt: TGTGCCAGCAGCTTGTTAGGAAACCACGAGCAGTACTTC

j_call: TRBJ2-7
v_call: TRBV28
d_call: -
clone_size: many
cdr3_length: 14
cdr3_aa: CASSLGGSAYEQYF
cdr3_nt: TGTGCCAGCAGTTTAGGGGGGAGCGCCTACGAGCAGTACTTC

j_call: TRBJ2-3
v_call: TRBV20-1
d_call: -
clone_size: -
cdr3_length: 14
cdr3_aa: CSAEARASTNTQYF
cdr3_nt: TGCAGTGCGGAGGCGCGGGCTAGCACAAATACGCAGTATTTT

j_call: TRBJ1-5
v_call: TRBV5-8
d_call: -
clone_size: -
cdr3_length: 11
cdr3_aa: CASSFGQPQHF
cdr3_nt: TGTGCCAGCAGCTTCGGGCAGCCCCAGCATTTT

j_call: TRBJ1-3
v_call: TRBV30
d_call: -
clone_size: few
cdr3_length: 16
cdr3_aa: CAWSVIGGISGNTIYF
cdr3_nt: TGTGCCTGGAGTGTAATCGGGGGGATTTCTGGAAACACCATATATTTT

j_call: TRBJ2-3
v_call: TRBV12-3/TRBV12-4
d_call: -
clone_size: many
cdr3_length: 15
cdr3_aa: CASCHDGGRTDTQYF
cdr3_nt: TGTGCCAGCTGCCACGACGGGGGGCGCACAGATACGCAGTATTTT

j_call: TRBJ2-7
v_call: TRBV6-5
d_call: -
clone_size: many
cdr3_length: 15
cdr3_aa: CASSYEGRSSYEQYF
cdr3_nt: TGTGCCAGCAGTTATGAGGGAAGGAGCTCCTACGAGCAGTACTTC

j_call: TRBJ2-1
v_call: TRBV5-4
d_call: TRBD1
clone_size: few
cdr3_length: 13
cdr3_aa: CASSFGTGNEQFF
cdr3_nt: TGTGCCAGCAGCTTTGGGACAGGCAATGAGCAGTTCTTC

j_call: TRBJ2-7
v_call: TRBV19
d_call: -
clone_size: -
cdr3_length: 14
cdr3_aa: CASSPTLNSYEQYF
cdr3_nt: TGTGCCAGTAGCCCTACACTAAATTCCTACGAGCAGTACTTC

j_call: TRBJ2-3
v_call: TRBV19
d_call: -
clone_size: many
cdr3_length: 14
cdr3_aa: CASRSRGGTDTQYF
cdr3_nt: TGTGCCAGTAGATCGAGGGGAGGCACAGATACGCAGTATTTT

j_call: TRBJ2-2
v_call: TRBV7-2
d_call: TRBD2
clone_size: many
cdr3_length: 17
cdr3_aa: CASSPHGSGGATGELFF
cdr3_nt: TGTGCCAGCAGCCCCCACGGGAGCGGGGGGGCGACCGGGGAGCTGTTTTTT

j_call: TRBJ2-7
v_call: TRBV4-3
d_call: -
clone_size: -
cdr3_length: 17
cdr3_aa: CASSQDRAGLSSYEQYF
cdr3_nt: TGCGCCAGCAGCCAAGATCGGGCGGGGCTTAGTTCCTACGAGCAGTACTTC

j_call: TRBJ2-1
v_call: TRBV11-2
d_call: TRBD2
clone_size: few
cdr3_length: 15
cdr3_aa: CASSRTSRADNEQFF
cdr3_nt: TGTGCCAGCAGCAGGACTAGCCGGGCTGACAATGAGCAGTTCTTC

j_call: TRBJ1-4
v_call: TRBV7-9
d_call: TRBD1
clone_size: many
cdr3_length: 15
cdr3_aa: CASSFGQGQIEKLFF
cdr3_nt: TGTGCCAGCAGCTTCGGACAGGGCCAAATAGAAAAACTGTTTTTT

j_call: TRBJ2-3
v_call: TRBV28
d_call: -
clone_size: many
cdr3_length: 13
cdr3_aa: CALQDTYTDTQYF
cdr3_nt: TGTGCCCTCCAGGATACTTACACAGATACGCAGTATTTT

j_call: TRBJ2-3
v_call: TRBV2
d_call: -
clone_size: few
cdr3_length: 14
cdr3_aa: CASSFQYSADTQYF
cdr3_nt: TGTGCCAGCTCCTTCCAATATTCGGCAGATACGCAGTATTTT